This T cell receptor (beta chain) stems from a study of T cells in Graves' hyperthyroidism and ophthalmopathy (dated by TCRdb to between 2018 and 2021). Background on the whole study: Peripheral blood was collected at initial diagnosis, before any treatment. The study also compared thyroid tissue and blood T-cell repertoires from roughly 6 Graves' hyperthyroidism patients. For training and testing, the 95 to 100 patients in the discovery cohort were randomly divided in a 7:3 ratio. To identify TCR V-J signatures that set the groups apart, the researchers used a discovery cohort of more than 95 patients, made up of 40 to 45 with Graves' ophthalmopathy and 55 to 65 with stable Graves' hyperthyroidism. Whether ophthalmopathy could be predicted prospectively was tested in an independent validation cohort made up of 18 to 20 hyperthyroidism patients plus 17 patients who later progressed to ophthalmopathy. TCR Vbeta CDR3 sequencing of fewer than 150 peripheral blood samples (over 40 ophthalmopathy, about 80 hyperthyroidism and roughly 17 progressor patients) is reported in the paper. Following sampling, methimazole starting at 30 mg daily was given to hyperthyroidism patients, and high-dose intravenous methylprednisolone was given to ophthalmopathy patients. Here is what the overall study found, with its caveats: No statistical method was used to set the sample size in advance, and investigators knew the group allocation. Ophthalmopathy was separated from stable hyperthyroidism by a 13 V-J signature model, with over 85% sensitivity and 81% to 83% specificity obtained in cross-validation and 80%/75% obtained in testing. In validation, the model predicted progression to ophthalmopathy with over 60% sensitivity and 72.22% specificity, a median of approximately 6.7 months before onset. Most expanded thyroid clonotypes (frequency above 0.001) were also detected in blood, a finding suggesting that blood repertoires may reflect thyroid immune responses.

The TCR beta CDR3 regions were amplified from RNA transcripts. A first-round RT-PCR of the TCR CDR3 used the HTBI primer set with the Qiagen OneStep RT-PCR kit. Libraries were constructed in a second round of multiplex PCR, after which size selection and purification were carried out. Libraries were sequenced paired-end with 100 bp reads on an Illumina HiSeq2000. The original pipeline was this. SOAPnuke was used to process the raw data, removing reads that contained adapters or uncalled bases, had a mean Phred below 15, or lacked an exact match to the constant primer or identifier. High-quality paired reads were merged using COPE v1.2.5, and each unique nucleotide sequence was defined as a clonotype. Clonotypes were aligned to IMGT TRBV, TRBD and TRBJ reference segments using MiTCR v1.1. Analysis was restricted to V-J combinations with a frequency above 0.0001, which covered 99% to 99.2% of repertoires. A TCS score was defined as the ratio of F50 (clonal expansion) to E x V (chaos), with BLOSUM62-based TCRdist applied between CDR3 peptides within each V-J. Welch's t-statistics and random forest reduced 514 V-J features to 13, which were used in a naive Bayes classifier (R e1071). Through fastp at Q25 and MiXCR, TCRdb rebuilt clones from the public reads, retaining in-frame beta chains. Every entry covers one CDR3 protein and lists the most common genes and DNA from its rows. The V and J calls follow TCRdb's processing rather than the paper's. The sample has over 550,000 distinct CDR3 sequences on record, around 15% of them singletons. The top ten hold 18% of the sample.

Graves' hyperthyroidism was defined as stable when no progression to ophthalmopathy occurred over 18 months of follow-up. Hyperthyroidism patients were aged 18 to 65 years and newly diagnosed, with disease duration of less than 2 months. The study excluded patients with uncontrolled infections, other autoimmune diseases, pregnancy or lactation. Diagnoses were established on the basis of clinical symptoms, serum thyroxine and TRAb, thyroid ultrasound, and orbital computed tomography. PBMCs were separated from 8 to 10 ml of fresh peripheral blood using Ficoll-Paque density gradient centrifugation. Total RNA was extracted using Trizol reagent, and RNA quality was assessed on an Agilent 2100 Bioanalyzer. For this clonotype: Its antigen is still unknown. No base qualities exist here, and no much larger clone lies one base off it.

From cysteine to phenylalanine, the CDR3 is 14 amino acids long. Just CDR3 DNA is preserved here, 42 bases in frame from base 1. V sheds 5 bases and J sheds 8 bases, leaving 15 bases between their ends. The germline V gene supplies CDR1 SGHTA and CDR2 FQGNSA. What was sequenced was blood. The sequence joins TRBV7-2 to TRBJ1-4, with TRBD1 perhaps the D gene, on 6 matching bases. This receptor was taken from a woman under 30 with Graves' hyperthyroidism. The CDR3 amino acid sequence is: CASSQPGTSEKLFF. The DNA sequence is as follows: TGTGCCAGCAGCCAACCGGGGACATCAGAAAAACTGTTTTTT. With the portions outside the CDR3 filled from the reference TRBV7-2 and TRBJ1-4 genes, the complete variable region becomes GAGVSQSPSNKVTEKGKDVELRCDPISGHTALYWYRQSLGQGLEFLIYFQGNSAPDKSGLPSDRFSAERTGGSVSTLTIQRTQQEDSAVYLCASSQPGTSEKLFFGSGTQLSVL.